This TCR beta chain was retrieved from a study of cytomegalovirus exposure and HLA in healthy donors. Study observations and caveats: Per published reports, the classifier diagnosed cytomegalovirus status with high specificity and sensitivity. Analysis was performed later, and it showed HLA-associated TCR beta chains to be more clonally expanded than equally common others.

V trimming: 3 bases; J trimming: 6 bases; junction bases outside the gene matches: 2. This CDR3 region has 13 residues. From germline, CDR1 is KGHSH and CDR2 LQKENI. Primers: 60 Vbeta forward and 13 Jbeta reverse. Repertoires were generated with immunoSEQ multiplex PCR, while TCRdb's copy carries only in-frame clones and drops some. The sample includes approximately 150,000 clones, around 74% of them seen just once. With respect to this clone: Its specificity is not known.

Sequenced material: PBMCs. This TCR was recovered from a female donor in good health and CMV-seronegative. The rearrangement links TRBV18 to TRBJ2-7, with 10 bases fitting TRBD2. CDR3 nucleotide sequence: TGTGCCAGCTCACCCGGGACTAGCGCCGAGCAGTACTTC. This translates into CASSPGTSAEQYF.